This T cell receptor beta chain was sequenced during a study of shared clonotypes between healthy human individuals. The donors were adults (healthy and HIV-negative) with no recent acute infections or vaccinations. Donors comprised only Caucasian adults living in Nashville, Tennessee. The assay used deep level. Replicate PCRs from sorted subsets contained roughly 220 ng DNA, which is some 29,000 T cell genomes. The data were produced by immunoSEQ multiplex PCR, yet TCRdb's version contains in-frame clones alone and is incomplete. Of some 350,000 clones in the sample, about 74% were seen once. This clone was counted many times. Trimming took 8 bases from V and 0 from J; bases not matched to a gene: 28. Germline CDR1 reads ENHRY; CDR2 reads SYGVKD. This CDR3 comprises 22 residues.

The sample comprised memory CD4+ T cells sorted from blood. Subset specified: CD45RA-negative fraction. This receptor was obtained from a man aged 30-40 years in good health. V gene TRBV10-3 combines with J gene TRBJ1-3; TRBD1 matches 7 bases. CDR3 in DNA: TGTGCCATCCCCGCGCCAACAGGGGATAGGGCTCTGGTCGAACGCTCTGGAAACACCATATATTTT. Translated: CAIPAPTGDRALVERSGNTIYF.